This T cell receptor beta chain was captured in a study of neurological immune-mediated disorders. Study results and limitations: Healthy controls had more TCR clonal expansion than multiple sclerosis, which showed the least, whereas HTLV-1-associated myelopathy showed the most. Expanded clones shared no CDR3 amino acid sequences across subjects, suggesting private repertoires in all groups.

5'RACE employing 10-nucleotide random UMIs yielded the cDNA. TCRdb re-analysed the 5' RACE reads in MiXCR, keeping a single row per CDR3 protein. The data hold roughly 67,000 distinct CDR3 sequences, with roughly 3.7% observed a single time. This clonotype was detected ten times or more. No antigen is known for it. Unmatched junction bases numbered 14, after V lost 6 bases and J lost 5 bases. Germline V gene data show CDR1 as DFQATT and CDR2 as SNEGSKA (reference sequence). The CDR3 has 15 amino acids. The study built unsorted libraries from 2 million PBMCs kept at -80 C. The rearrangement uses TRBV20-1 and TRBJ2-5, with 8 nucleotides matching TRBD1. Sequenced material: PBMCs. The sequence came from a man aged 45-65 years with multiple sclerosis. The CDR3 sequence: CSANRDRSFVETQYF. The CDR3 DNA is TGCAGTGCGAACCGGGACAGGTCGTTCGTGGAGACCCAGTACTTC.